This T cell receptor (beta chain) was sequenced in a study of T cell repertoires in cytomegalovirus infection. Turning to the study itself: CMV infection together with matching HLA type was indicated by public TCR beta signatures. Notes on the study in general: Cumulated frequencies of public TCR beta families served to identify carriers of CMV plus the relevant HLA. HLA-C-restricted, CMV-specific TCR beta clonotypes were dominant ex vivo.

TCRdb passed the reads through MiXCR, listing each CDR3 protein once. The sample lists about 450,000 distinct CDR3 sequences, roughly 30% occurring once. The CDR3 runs 13 residues. V lost 2 bases and J lost 5, with 6 bases in between. CDR1 and CDR2 from the germline V gene are SGHAT and FQNNGV. This clonotype has a count of ten or more. Its antigen is as yet unknown. Sequenced input: PBMCs. The source is a human donor in good health (CMV status not recorded). Some clones in this sample may be carry-over from other donors' samples. The chain uses TRBV11-2 and TRBJ2-2; D ambiguous. The CDR3 DNA is TGTGCCAGCAGCTTACAACGGACCGGGGAGCTGTTTTTT. Protein: CASSLQRTGELFF.